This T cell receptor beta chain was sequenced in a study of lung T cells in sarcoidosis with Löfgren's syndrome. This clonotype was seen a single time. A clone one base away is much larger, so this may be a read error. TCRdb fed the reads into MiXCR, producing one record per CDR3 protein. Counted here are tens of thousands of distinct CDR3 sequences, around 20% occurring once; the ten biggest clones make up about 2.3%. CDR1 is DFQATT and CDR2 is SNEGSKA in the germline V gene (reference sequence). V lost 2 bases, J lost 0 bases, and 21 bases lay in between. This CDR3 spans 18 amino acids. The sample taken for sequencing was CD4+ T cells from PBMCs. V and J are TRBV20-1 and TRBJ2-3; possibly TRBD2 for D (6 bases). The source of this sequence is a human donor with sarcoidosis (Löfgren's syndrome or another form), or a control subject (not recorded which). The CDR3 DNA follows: TGCAGTGCTAGACGGGACTGGGGCCCTTGGGCTAGCACAGATACGCAGTATTTT. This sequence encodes CSARRDWGPWASTDTQYF.